Listed below are T cell receptor beta chains from one sample, sequenced in a study of OX40 agonist ivuxolimab in advanced cancers. Using immunoSEQ multiplex PCR, the repertoire was profiled, and TCRdb retains in-frame clones only, with some absent. The sample has about 20,000 clones, approximately 80% seen once. The sequencing here drew on CD4+ or CD8+ T cells sorted from blood, taken in a trial of the OX40 agonist ivuxolimab. Receptors were obtained from an adult with an advanced solid tumor such as melanoma, head and neck, liver or kidney cancer. The CDR3 runs from the conserved cysteine through the conserved F or W. The order of the fields is clone size, V gene, J gene, D gene, CDR3 DNA, CDR3 protein. D genes are given only for firm matches. Not every row has a clone size; where given, it reads once, few, many or a size class.

size: once
V: TRBV11-2
J: TRBJ2-7
D: TRBD1
DNA: TGTGCCAGCAGCTCCCGGGACAGGGGGTTGTACGAGCAGTACTTC
CDR3: CASSSRDRGLYEQYF

size: -
V: TRBV5-1
J: TRBJ2-3
D: -
DNA: TGCGCCAGCAGCTCCGGGACCCCCCCAGATACGCAGTATTTT
CDR3: CASSSGTPPDTQYF

size: -
V: TRBV27
J: TRBJ1-3
D: -
DNA: TGTGCCAGCAGTTTATCGTTGGCTTTCTCTGGAAACACCATATATTTT
CDR3: CASSLSLAFSGNTIYF

size: once
V: TRBV11-3
J: TRBJ2-1
D: -
DNA: TGTGCCAGCAGCTTAGGCCTAGCTCGCAATGAGCAGTTCTTC
CDR3: CASSLGLARNEQFF

size: -
V: TRBV5-4
J: TRBJ2-6
D: -
DNA: TGTGCCAGCAGCTTGATGGGTGCTGGGGCCAACGTCCTGACTTTC
CDR3: CASSLMGAGANVLTF

size: -
V: TRBV7-2
J: TRBJ1-2
D: -
DNA: TGTGCCAGCAGCCTCGGGACTGGAGGCTACACCTTC
CDR3: CASSLGTGGYTF

size: -
V: TRBV5-4
J: TRBJ2-5
D: -
DNA: TGTGCCAGCAGCTTAAGGGGGAGAGAGACCCAGTACTTC
CDR3: CASSLRGRETQYF

size: -
V: TRBV7-9
J: TRBJ1-6
D: -
DNA: TGTGCCAGCAGCTTAAGTCCCGAACATTCACCCCTCCACTTT
CDR3: CASSLSPEHSPLHF

size: -
V: TRBV4-2
J: TRBJ1-2
D: TRBD1
DNA: TGTGCCAGCAGCCAAACCCGGGACAGAGTTCCCTATGGCTACACCTTC
CDR3: CASSQTRDRVPYGYTF

size: few
V: TRBV6-4
J: TRBJ2-3
D: TRBD2
DNA: TGTGCCAGCAGTGACTTAGCGGGAGGAGCAGATACGCAGTATTTT
CDR3: CASSDLAGGADTQYF

size: -
V: TRBV6-5
J: TRBJ1-1
D: -
DNA: TGTGCCAGCAGTTACCCTTCCAGGGAGGGTTGGACTGAAGCTTTCTTT
CDR3: CASSYPSREGWTEAFF

size: -
V: TRBV9
J: TRBJ2-1
D: TRBD2
DNA: TGTGCCAGCAGCGCCCCCTCTAGCGGGGGGGCGGTCAATGAGCAGTTCTTC
CDR3: CASSAPSSGGAVNEQFF

size: -
V: TRBV14
J: TRBJ2-3
D: -
DNA: TGTGCCAGCAGCCCCCCATCGGTAGGAATAGGCACAGATACGCAGTATTTT
CDR3: CASSPPSVGIGTDTQYF

size: -
V: TRBV6-1
J: TRBJ1-1
D: -
DNA: TGTGCCAGCAGTGTAGGCGGCAAGGCTTTCTTT
CDR3: CASSVGGKAFF

size: -
V: TRBV7-2
J: TRBJ1-4
D: TRBD1
DNA: TGTGCCAGCAGCGAAGGACAAGGGGGCGCGGGGGAAAAACTGTTTTTT
CDR3: CASSEGQGGAGEKLFF

size: -
V: TRBV6-9
J: TRBJ2-2
D: -
DNA: TGTGCCAGCAGATCCTTTACCGGGGAGCTGTTTTTT
CDR3: CASRSFTGELFF

size: -
V: TRBV6-6
J: TRBJ1-1
D: -
DNA: TGTGCCAGCAGTCATCCCCTCGGGCCCATGAACACTGAAGCTTTCTTT
CDR3: CASSHPLGPMNTEAFF

size: -
V: TRBV28
J: TRBJ2-1
D: TRBD2
DNA: TGTGCCAGCTCTCCCAGCGGGAGGGCGGGGTATGAGCAGTTCTTC
CDR3: CASSPSGRAGYEQFF

size: -
V: TRBV27
J: TRBJ2-2
D: TRBD1
DNA: TGTGCCAGCAGTTTCCGGACAGGGGGGTGGGGCGGGGAGCTGTTTTTT
CDR3: CASSFRTGGWGGELFF

size: -
V: TRBV2
J: TRBJ2-2
D: TRBD1
DNA: TGTGCCAGTGAAGGGACAGGGGGCACGAACACCGGGGAGCTGTTTTTT
CDR3: CASEGTGGTNTGELFF

size: -
V: TRBV28
J: TRBJ1-2
D: TRBD1
DNA: TGTGCCAGCAATACAGGGGGCTATGGCTACACCTTC
CDR3: CASNTGGYGYTF

size: -
V: TRBV5-1
J: TRBJ2-7
D: TRBD2
DNA: TGCGCCAGCAGCTTGAGCGGGGGGGCTTCCTACGAGCAGTACTTC
CDR3: CASSLSGGASYEQYF

size: -
V: TRBV7-9
J: TRBJ1-3
D: -
DNA: TGTGCCAGCAGCTCCCTCGGGGGTGGGCCTGGAAACACCATATATTTT
CDR3: CASSSLGGGPGNTIYF

size: -
V: TRBV5-6
J: TRBJ1-1
D: -
DNA: TGTGCCAGCGGCCAGACAAACACTGAAGCTTTCTTT
CDR3: CASGQTNTEAFF

size: few
V: TRBV9
J: TRBJ1-1
D: -
DNA: TGTGCCAGCAGCGCCACAGACACCCCGGTGAGCACTGAAGCTTTCTTT
CDR3: CASSATDTPVSTEAFF

size: -
V: TRBV5-4
J: TRBJ2-3
D: TRBD2
DNA: TGTGCCAGCAGCTTGGATAGCGGGGGGATACCTAGCACAGATACGCAGTATTTT
CDR3: CASSLDSGGIPSTDTQYF

size: -
V: TRBV9
J: TRBJ1-3
D: -
DNA: TGTGCCAGCAGCGTACAGGGGAACTCTGGAAACACCATATATTTT
CDR3: CASSVQGNSGNTIYF

size: -
V: TRBV13
J: TRBJ2-7
D: TRBD1
DNA: TGTGCCAGCAGCTCCGGGACAGGCTCTTCCGAGCAGTACTTC
CDR3: CASSSGTGSSEQYF

size: -
V: TRBV7-2
J: TRBJ2-3
D: TRBD2
DNA: TGTGCCAGCAGCTTAATCGGGAGGACAGATACGCAGTATTTT
CDR3: CASSLIGRTDTQYF

size: -
V: TRBV19
J: TRBJ2-7
D: TRBD2
DNA: TGTGCCAGTAGTGCCTACACTAGCGGGAGTCGGAACGAGCAGTACTTC
CDR3: CASSAYTSGSRNEQYF

size: once
V: TRBV28
J: TRBJ1-1
D: TRBD1
DNA: TGTGCCAGCAGTTTGGGACAGGTTCTGTTAAACACTGAAGCTTTCTTT
CDR3: CASSLGQVLLNTEAFF

size: -
V: TRBV19
J: TRBJ1-1
D: -
DNA: TGTGCCAGTCGGATGGGGGACCTTGAAGCTTTCTTT
CDR3: CASRMGDLEAFF

size: few
V: TRBV7-9
J: TRBJ2-5
D: -
DNA: TGTGCCAGCAGCGACGGTACCGGGTTCGGGACCCAGTACTTC
CDR3: CASSDGTGFGTQYF

size: -
V: TRBV7-2
J: TRBJ2-1
D: -
DNA: TGTGCCAGCAGTTCGGGGCGGGGCCAAAGTGAGCAGTTCTTC
CDR3: CASSSGRGQSEQFF

size: once
V: TRBV7-6
J: TRBJ1-5
D: -
DNA: TGTGCCAGCAGCCCCAGACAGGACAATCAGCCCCAGCATTTT
CDR3: CASSPRQDNQPQHF

size: -
V: TRBV4-2
J: TRBJ2-5
D: -
DNA: TGTGCCAGCAGCCAAGAATTCGGGGGAGGAGAGACCCAGTACTTC
CDR3: CASSQEFGGGETQYF

size: once
V: TRBV18
J: TRBJ2-5
D: -
DNA: TGTGCCAGCTCACCAGCCAGGGAAGGGACCCAGTACTTC
CDR3: CASSPAREGTQYF

size: -
V: TRBV9
J: TRBJ2-7
D: TRBD1
DNA: TGTGCCAGCAGCGTAGAACCAGGGGGCGCCTACGAGCAGTACTTC
CDR3: CASSVEPGGAYEQYF

size: -
V: TRBV4-3
J: TRBJ2-1
D: -
DNA: TGCGCCAGCAGCCAAGGCGGGTCCCGCTCCTACAATGAGCAGTTCTTC
CDR3: CASSQGGSRSYNEQFF

size: few
V: TRBV4-2
J: TRBJ1-2
D: TRBD1
DNA: TGTGCCAGCAGCCCCGGACAGGGTAACTATGGCTACACCTTC
CDR3: CASSPGQGNYGYTF

size: -
V: TRBV12-5
J: TRBJ2-1
D: -
DNA: TGTGCTAGTGGTTTCTCCGGGATAGGACTCATCTCCTACAATGAGCAGTTCTTC
CDR3: CASGFSGIGLISYNEQFF

size: -
V: TRBV6-5
J: TRBJ2-7
D: -
DNA: TGTGCCAGCAAAACTGCCCTGAGCTCCTACGAGCAGTACTTC
CDR3: CASKTALSSYEQYF